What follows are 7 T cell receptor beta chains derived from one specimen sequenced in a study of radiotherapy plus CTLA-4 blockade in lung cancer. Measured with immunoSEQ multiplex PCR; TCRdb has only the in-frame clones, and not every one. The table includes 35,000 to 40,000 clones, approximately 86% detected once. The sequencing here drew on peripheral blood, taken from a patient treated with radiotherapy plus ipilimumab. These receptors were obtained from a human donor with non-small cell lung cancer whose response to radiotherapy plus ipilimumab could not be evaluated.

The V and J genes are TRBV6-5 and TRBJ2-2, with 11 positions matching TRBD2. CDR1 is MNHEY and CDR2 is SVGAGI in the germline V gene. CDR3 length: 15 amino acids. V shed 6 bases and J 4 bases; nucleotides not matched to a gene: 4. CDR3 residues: CASRLTSGATGELFF. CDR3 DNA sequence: TGTGCCAGCAGATTGACTAGCGGGGCCACCGGGGAGCTGTTTTTT.

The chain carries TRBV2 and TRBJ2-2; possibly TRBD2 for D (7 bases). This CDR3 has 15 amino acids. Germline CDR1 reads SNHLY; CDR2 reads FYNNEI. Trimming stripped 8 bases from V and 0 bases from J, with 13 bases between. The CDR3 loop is CASLRRGPNTGELFF. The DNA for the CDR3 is TGTGCCAGCTTGAGGCGGGGGCCGAACACCGGGGAGCTGTTTTTT.

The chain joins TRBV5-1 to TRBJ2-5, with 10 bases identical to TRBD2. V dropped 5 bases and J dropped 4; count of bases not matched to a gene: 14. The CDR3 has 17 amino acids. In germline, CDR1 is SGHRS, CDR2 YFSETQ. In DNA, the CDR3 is TGCGCCAGCAGGCTAGGGAATAGCGGGGGGCTCCTAGAGACCCAGTACTTC. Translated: CASRLGNSGGLLETQYF.

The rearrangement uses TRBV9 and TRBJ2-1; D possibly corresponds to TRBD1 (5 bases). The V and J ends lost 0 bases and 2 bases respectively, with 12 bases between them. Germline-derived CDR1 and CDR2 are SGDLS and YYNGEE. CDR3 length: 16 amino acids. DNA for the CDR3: TGTGCCAGCAGCGTAGCTGGCCAGGGTGCCTACAATGAGCAGTTCTTC. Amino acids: CASSVAGQGAYNEQFF.

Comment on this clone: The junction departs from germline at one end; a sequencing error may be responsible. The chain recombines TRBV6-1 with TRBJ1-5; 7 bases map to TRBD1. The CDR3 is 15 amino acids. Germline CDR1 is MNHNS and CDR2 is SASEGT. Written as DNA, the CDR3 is TGTGCCAGCGTTTACGGGGACAGCCTTCCTCAGGCCCAGCATTTT. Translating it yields CASVYGDSLPQAQHF.

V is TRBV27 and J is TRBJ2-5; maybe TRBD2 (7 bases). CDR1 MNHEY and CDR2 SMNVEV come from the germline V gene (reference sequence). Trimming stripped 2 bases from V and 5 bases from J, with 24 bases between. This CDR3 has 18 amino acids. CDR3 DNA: TGTGCCAGCAGTTTAAATTCCCCCTGGGGGGGGCGCCGGGAGACCCAGTACTTC. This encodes CASSLNSPWGGRRETQYF.

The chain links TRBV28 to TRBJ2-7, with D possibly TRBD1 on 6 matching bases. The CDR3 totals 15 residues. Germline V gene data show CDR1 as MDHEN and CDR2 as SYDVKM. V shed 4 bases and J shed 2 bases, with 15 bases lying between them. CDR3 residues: CASSSPAGVAYEQYF. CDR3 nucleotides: TGTGCCAGCAGTTCTCCGGCAGGGGTGGCCTACGAGCAGTACTTC. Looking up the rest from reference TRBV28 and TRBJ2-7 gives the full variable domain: DVKVTQSSRYLVKRTGEKVFLECVQDMDHENMFWYRQDPGLGLRLIYFSYDVKMKEKGDIPEGYSVSREKKERFSLILESASTNQTSMYLCASSSPAGVAYEQYFGPGTRLTVT.